This is a list of T cell receptor beta chains from one sample in a study of blood T cell repertoires in COVID-19. Generated by immunoSEQ multiplex PCR, the TCRdb table keeps only in-frame clones and is missing some. The repertoire holds around 47,000 clones, with roughly nine tenths as singletons. Sequencing was carried out using peripheral blood. The origin of the receptors is an elderly woman in a cohort sampled during active or convalescent COVID-19. Both conserved end residues are part of each CDR3. D genes are given only for firm matches. Not every row has a clone size; where given, it reads once, few, many or a size class.

>-|TRBJ1-2|-|TRBV10-1
CASSVSRGAPGNGYTF
TGCGCCAGCAGTGTCAGCAGGGGCGCTCCGGGGAATGGCTACACCTTC
>-|TRBJ2-7|-|TRBV5-1
CASSLQEYEQYF
TGCGCCAGCAGCCTACAGGAATACGAGCAGTACTTC
>-|TRBJ2-2|-|TRBV28
CASRSYSGELFF
TGTGCCAGCAGGAGTTATTCCGGGGAGCTGTTTTTT
>-|TRBJ2-6|-|TRBV7-6
CASSLDAGAGANVLTF
TGTGCCAGCAGCTTAGACGCAGGGGCGGGGGCCAACGTCCTGACTTTC
>TRBD1|TRBJ2-1|-|TRBV9
CASSVEGGTREQFF
TGTGCCAGCAGCGTGGAAGGGGGCACTAGGGAGCAGTTCTTC
>TRBD2|TRBJ2-3|-|TRBV5-1
CASSLAASGATDTQYF
TGCGCCAGCAGCTTGGCAGCTAGCGGGGCCACAGATACGCAGTATTTT
>-|TRBJ1-6|few|TRBV9
CASSAEMSSYNSPLHF
TGTGCCAGCAGCGCCGAGATGAGCTCCTATAATTCACCCCTCCACTTT
>-|TRBJ1-1|-|TRBV19
CASSARKTPDRSMNTEAFF
TGTGCCAGTAGTGCTCGTAAAACCCCCGACAGATCCATGAACACTGAAGCTTTCTTT
>TRBD1|TRBJ1-1|-|TRBV13
CASSQTGFIEAFF
TGTGCCAGCAGCCAGACAGGGTTTATTGAAGCTTTCTTT
>-|TRBJ2-1|-|TRBV9
CASSRLGGYNEQFF
TGTGCCAGCAGCCGCTTGGGGGGCTACAATGAGCAGTTCTTC
>TRBD1|TRBJ1-2|-|TRBV6-2/TRBV6-3
CASSYPSDRSGYTF
TGTGCCAGCAGTTACCCATCGGACAGGTCTGGCTACACCTTC
>TRBD1|TRBJ1-6|-|TRBV7-3
CASSPTGVGSPLHF
TGTGCCAGCAGCCCAACAGGGGTGGGTTCACCCCTCCACTTT
>-|TRBJ1-3|-|TRBV5-8
CASSLSSNTIYF
TGTGCCAGCAGCTTATCTAGTAACACCATATATTTT
>-|TRBJ2-3|-|TRBV11-2
CASSFNRLTDTQYF
TGTGCCAGCAGCTTTAACCGACTCACAGATACGCAGTATTTT
>TRBD1|TRBJ1-6|-|TRBV2
CASRGQYNSPLHF
TGTGCCAGCAGGGGACAGTATAATTCACCCCTCCACTTT
>-|TRBJ1-5|-|TRBV4-2
CASSQVVYSNQPQHF
TGTGCCAGCAGCCAAGTTGTCTATAGCAATCAGCCCCAGCATTTT
>-|TRBJ1-6|-|TRBV7-9
CASSLGTVSNSPLHF
TGTGCCAGCAGCTTAGGGACAGTCTCTAATTCACCCCTCCACTTT